This T cell receptor beta chain was captured in a study of post-analysis software for immune sequencing data (dated by TCRdb to 2015 to 2017). Broadly, across the study: Recorded disease courses included relapsing-remitting, secondary progressive and progressive-relapsing multiple sclerosis, with some patients lacking subtype annotation. The multiple sclerosis patient repertoires were compared with about a dozen previously published healthy control repertoires from donors aged about 6 to 26 years. A subset of samples was prepared in parallel using single-end sample barcoding, then pooled and co-amplified after Illumina adapter ligation.

Notes on this clonotype: The clone's antigen remains unknown. No much larger clonotype is one base removed from it; base qualities were not supplied.

Overall study results and their limits: Normalized Chao1 diversity was significantly lower in multiple sclerosis patients than controls, suggesting substantial peripheral T-cell clonal expansion. Four or five TRBV segments, including TRBV5-6, TRBV5-1 and TRBV20-1, were significantly more frequent in patients than controls. Strong co-clustering of samples prepared in the same batch was shown by direct clustering with F measure, prompting a batch-effect correction. The multiple sclerosis patient group was slightly younger than the control group.

The germline V gene (reference sequence) provides CDR1 DFQATT and CDR2 SNEGSKA. The CDR3 contains 15 residues, cysteine and phenylalanine counted. The sequence is cut down to CDR3 DNA, 45 bases in frame from base 1. Deletion took 1 base off V and 1 base off J, with a span of 13 bases between the germline ends. Libraries were built with PCR. The instrument given in TCRdb is Illumina HiSeq 2500. To reduce PCR and sequencing biases, unique molecular identifiers were incorporated into the TCR beta cDNA libraries. Every 1 to 10 million input T cells yielded approximately 500,000 cDNA molecules, meaning each molecule approximated one T cell. The patient libraries were prepared and sequenced with the same protocol used for the earlier healthy control dataset. Within a given batch, samples were prepared together, multiplexed and sequenced on the same HiSeq lane. In the authors' own workflow: MIGEC was used to process the raw barcoded reads, and molecular identifier groups with only a single read were discarded before consensus assembly and CDR3 extraction. Clonotype tables were post-analysed with VDJtools, and diversity was normalized by down-sampling all datasets to the smallest sample size. In repertoire overlap clustering, CDR3 amino acid sequences, but not nucleotide sequences, were matched to correct batch-related cross-sample contamination. The public reads were quality trimmed at Q25 with fastp and then assembled into clones with MiXCR by TCRdb, keeping productive beta chains. Identical CDR3 proteins give one entry, which carries the most common genes and DNA. TCRdb, not the original authors, processed these V and J calls. The sample table contains roughly 650,000 distinct CDR3 sequences; only one count was recorded for 55% to 70% of them. About 11% of the sample is held by the ten biggest clonotypes.

To demonstrate the VDJtools post-analysis software, TCR beta repertoires were profiled from the peripheral blood of roughly 12 young patients with multiple sclerosis. The multiple sclerosis patients were children and adolescents ranging in age from roughly 6 to 15 years. The sequence joins TRBV20-1 to TRBJ1-1, with the identity of the D gene unclear. Sequenced sample: blood. The origin of this receptor is a girl aged 2 to 9 with multiple sclerosis. The DNA sequence follows: TGCAGTGCTAGAGCCCTGGCAATGTGGAACACTGAAGCTTTCTTT. Its coded protein is CSARALAMWNTEAFF.